The 3 T cell receptor beta chains listed next were all sequenced from one sample in a study of beta chain features in type 1 diabetes. Overall study results and limits: People with Type 1 diabetes carried modestly yet significantly shorter TCRB CDR3s in all four CD4+ subsets.

The authors reverse transcribed all of the isolated RNA, so sequencing captured expressed TCRB transcripts. TCRdb keeps only in-frame clones here, not all; method: immunoSEQ multiplex PCR. The sample lists 640,000 or so clones; roughly 13% were seen once. Antigen specificity for these receptors is unknown. Specimen: naive CD4+ T cells from blood. These TCRs come from a man between 18 and 35 years old with type 1 diabetes.

This clone was detected a few times. The chain is built from TRBV7-9 and TRBJ2-5, with D perhaps matching TRBD1 (6 bases). This CDR3 comprises 13 residues. Germline CDR1 is SEHNR and CDR2 is FQNEAQ (reference sequence). V shed 5 bases and J shed 5 bases, with 12 bases lying between them. CDR3 residues: CASSRTVPETQYF. The CDR3 region has the DNA TGTGCCAGCAGCCGGACAGTCCCTGAGACCCAGTACTTC.

A few counts support this clone. Different DNA sequences within this sample yield the same CDR3. The chain employs TRBV5-1 and TRBJ1-5, with TRBD1 matching 7 bases. The J segment lost 7 bases and the V segment lost 0 bases, leaving 7 bases of the junction unmatched. This CDR3 contains 15 residues. CDR1 is SGHRS, CDR2 YFSETQ, per germline. CDR3 sequence: CASSLAGDRGQPQHF. The CDR3 DNA sequence: TGCGCCAGCAGCTTGGCCGGGGACAGAGGCCAGCCCCAGCATTTT.

The chain carries TRBV29-1 and TRBJ1-2, with no clear D. The V gene lost 3 bases and the J gene lost 0 bases, with 11 bases spanning the gap. This CDR3 region has 14 residues. Germline CDR1 is SQVTM and CDR2 is ANQGSEA. In nucleotides, the CDR3 is TGCAGCGTTGATAGGCGCTCACCTAACTATGGCTACACCTTC. Translated: CSVDRRSPNYGYTF.